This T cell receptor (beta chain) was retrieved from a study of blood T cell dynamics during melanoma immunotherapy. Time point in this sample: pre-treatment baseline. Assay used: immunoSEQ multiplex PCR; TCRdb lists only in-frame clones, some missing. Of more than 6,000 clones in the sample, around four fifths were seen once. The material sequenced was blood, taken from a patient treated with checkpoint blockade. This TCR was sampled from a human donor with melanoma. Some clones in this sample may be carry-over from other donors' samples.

CDR3 sequence reads: CASRQGMAQPQHF. The CDR3 DNA sequence: TGTGCCAGCAGACAGGGGATGGCTCAGCCCCAGCATTTT. The chain is built from TRBV28 and TRBJ1-5, with 7 bases fitting TRBD1. This CDR3 spans 13 amino acids. Per germline, CDR1 MDHEN and CDR2 SYDVKM. V was pared by 6 bases and J by 6 bases, with 5 bases of the junction left unmatched.